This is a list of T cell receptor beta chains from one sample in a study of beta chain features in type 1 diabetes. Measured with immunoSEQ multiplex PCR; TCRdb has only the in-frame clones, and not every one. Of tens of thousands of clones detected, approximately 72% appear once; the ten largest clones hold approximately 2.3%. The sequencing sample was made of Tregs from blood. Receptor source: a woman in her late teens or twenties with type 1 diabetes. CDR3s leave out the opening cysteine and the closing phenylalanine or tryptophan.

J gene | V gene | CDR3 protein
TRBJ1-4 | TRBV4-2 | ASSPTGGAGEKLF
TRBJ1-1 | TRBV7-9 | ASSLGGGARTEAF
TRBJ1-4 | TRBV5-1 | ASSFDSTNEKLF
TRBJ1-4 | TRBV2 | ASREGLRTTNEKLF
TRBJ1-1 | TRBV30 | AWNRLNTEAF
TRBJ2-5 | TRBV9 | ASSPLRDIETQY
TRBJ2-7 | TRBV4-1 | ASSQVSGRGYYEQY
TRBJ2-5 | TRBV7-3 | ASSPTGAGGETQY
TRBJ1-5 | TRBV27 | ASSSRVATGTQYSNQPQH
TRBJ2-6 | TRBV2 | ASRKTGFSGANVLT
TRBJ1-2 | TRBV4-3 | ASSQRTTGFNYGYT
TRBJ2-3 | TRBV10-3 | AISRGEPSTDTQY
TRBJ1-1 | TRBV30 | AWSVPGLSLRSATEAF
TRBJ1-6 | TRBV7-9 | ASSLVGVGESPLH
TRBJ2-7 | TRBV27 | ASSLSGSHEQY
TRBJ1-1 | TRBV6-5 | ASSQTRNTEAF
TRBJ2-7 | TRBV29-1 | SVVWTGPREQY
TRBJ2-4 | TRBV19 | ASSKQGAVAKNIQY
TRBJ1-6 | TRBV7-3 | ASSPRMADSPLH
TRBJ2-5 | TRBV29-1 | SVGGQVQETQY
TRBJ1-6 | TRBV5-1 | ASSQRTGSSYNSPLH
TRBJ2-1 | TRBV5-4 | ASSPGGNEQF
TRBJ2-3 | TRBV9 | ASSVGTGFTDTQY
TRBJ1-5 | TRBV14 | ASSVDRESLQH
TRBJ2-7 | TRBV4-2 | ASSQPGDSGRGEQY
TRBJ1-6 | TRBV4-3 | ASSRGRGARNSPLH
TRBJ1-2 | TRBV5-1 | ASSLGTGVLGYT
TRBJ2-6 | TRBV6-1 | ASRGGAAGANVLT
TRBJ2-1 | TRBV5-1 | ASSAGQNNEQF
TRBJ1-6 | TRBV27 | ASRHRGTYNSPLH
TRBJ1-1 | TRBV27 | ASRVAGLKTEAF
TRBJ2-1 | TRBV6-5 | ASRASGGARREQF
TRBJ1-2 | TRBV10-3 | AISPVSGRGYGYT
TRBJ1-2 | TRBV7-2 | ASSPGTGNGYT
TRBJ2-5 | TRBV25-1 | ASSAGIGGYKETQY
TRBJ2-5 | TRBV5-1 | ASSLDLGTSGTETQY
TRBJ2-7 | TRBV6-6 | ASSLTRGFAYEQY
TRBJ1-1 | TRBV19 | ASSTGQKNTEAF
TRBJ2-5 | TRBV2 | ASSGLLQETQY
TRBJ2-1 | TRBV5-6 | ASSLGTVYNEQF
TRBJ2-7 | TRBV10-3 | AISESQQGAVEQY
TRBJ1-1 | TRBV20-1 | NPVRNTEAF
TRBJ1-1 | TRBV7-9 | ASSLFLGSTEAF
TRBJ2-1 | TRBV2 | ASSEGELGF
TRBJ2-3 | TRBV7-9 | ASSVASGSTDTQY
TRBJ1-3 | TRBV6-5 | ASSYTRNTGNTIY
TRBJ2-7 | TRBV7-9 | ASSLVAGGLYEQY
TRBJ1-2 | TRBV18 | ASSPRDRVTNGYT
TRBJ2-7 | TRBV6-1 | ASRWGRATYEQY